The 28 T cell receptor beta chains below come from one sample, sequenced in a study of blood T cell repertoires in COVID-19. Clones were read by immunoSEQ multiplex PCR, and TCRdb kept only the in-frame ones, dropping some. The sample has approximately 73,000 clones; approximately 89% are singletons. Input material: peripheral blood. The source of these receptors is an elderly man with acute or convalescent COVID-19.

The V call is TRBV10-3, the J call TRBJ2-3; D may be TRBD2 (6 bases). Germline CDR1 is ENHRY and CDR2 is SYGVKD. V dropped 2 bases and J dropped 3 bases, with 6 bases sitting between them. The CDR3 is made up of 13 amino acids. The CDR3 region has the DNA TGTGCCATCAGTGAGAGCGGGACAGATACGCAGTATTTT. Translation gives CAISESGTDTQYF.

This clone came up a few times. This chain connects TRBV5-6 to TRBJ2-7; the D is unclear. Germline loops: CDR1 SGHDT, CDR2 YYEEEE. Trimming left V 2 bases short and J 7 bases short, with 7 bases between. The CDR3 is made up of 11 amino acids. The CDR3, as DNA: TGTGCCAGCAGCTTAGAGAGGGAGCAGTACTTC. Translated: CASSLEREQYF. Full variable domain (rest looked up from reference TRBV5-6 and TRBJ2-7): DAGVTQSPTHLIKTRGQQVTLRCSPKSGHDTVSWYQQALGQGPQFIFQYYEEEERQRGNFPDRFSGHQFPNYSSELNVNALLLGDSALYLCASSLEREQYFGPGTRLTVT.

This clone was picked up one time. The rearrangement links TRBV23-1 to TRBJ2-1; D is possibly TRBD1 (6 bases). TRBV23-1 is an ORF, and what it does is uncertain. This CDR3 has 20 amino acids. Trimming pared 1 base from V and 0 bases from J, leaving 22 bases between. CDR3 protein: CASSQLGKDGQSSSYNEQFF. In DNA, the CDR3 is TGCGCCAGCAGTCAATTAGGAAAGGACGGACAGTCGAGCTCCTACAATGAGCAGTTCTTC.

The chain employs TRBV6-5 and TRBJ2-1; perhaps TRBD1 as D (6 bases). The CDR3 has 12 amino acids. The V and J ends lost 9 bases and 7 bases respectively, with 13 bases between them. CDR1 is MNHEY, CDR2 SVGAGI, per germline. CDR3 sequence (DNA): TGTGCCAGTTGTTTACAGGGTAATGAGCAGTTCTTC. This codes for CASCLQGNEQFF.

The chain has TRBV3-1 (or the pseudogene TRBV3-2) and TRBJ1-1; 8 bases match TRBD1. Trimming cost V 1 base and J 0 bases; bases outside gene matches: 1. This CDR3 spans 15 amino acids. Germline V gene sequence: CDR1 LGHDT, CDR2 YNNKEL (reference sequence). As DNA, the CDR3 is TGTGCCAGCAGCCAAGGGACAGGGATGAACACTGAAGCTTTCTTT. Amino acids: CASSQGTGMNTEAFF.

The CDR3 DNA is TGTGCCAGCTCCGTCGAGGAGAACTATGGCTACACCTTC. Its translation: CASSVEENYGYTF. The rearrangement uses TRBV6-5 and TRBJ1-2; D remains unclear. Germline loops: CDR1 MNHEY, CDR2 SVGAGI. V was shortened by 8 bases and J by 2 bases, with 12 bases between the two germline ends. CDR3 length: 13 amino acids.

The chain has TRBV5-6 and TRBJ2-1, with 11 bases fitting TRBD2. Germline lookup yields CDR1 SGHDT and CDR2 YYEEEE. V lost 2 bases and J lost 0; bases outside the gene matches: 10. The CDR3 consists of 19 residues. CDR3: CASSFQASGRPSSYNEQFF. For the CDR3, the DNA is TGTGCCAGCAGCTTTCAGGCTAGCGGGAGGCCGAGCTCCTACAATGAGCAGTTCTTC.

This sequence joins TRBV9 and TRBJ2-3; the D gene is possibly TRBD2 (6 bases). Germline CDR1 SGDLS, CDR2 YYNGEE. Trimming removed 1 base from V and 4 bases from J, with 7 bases in between. CDR3 length: 13 amino acids. This CDR3 reads CASSVWEADTQYF. CDR3 nucleotides: TGTGCCAGCAGCGTATGGGAGGCAGATACGCAGTATTTT.

The V call is TRBV7-9, the J call TRBJ2-7, with a possible D match to TRBD1 (7 bases). Germline CDR1 is SEHNR and CDR2 is FQNEAQ (reference sequence). Trimming left V 2 bases short and J 0 bases short, with 14 bases between. The CDR3 covers 16 residues. The CDR3 is CASSLFGGQSSYEQYF. For the CDR3, the DNA is TGTGCCAGCAGCTTATTCGGGGGACAGAGCTCCTACGAGCAGTACTTC.

V usage is TRBV5-4 and J usage is TRBJ1-1, with 12 nucleotides matching TRBD1. The CDR3 sequence is 16 residues long. After removal of 2 bases from V and 3 bases from J, the junction contained 5 bases not matched to a gene. Germline V lookup: CDR1 SGHNT, CDR2 YYREEE (reference sequence). The DNA for the CDR3 is TGTGCCAGCAGCTTCGGGACAGGGGGCGTCCACACTGAAGCTTTCTTT. Its protein product is CASSFGTGGVHTEAFF.

The chain combines TRBV12-3 or TRBV12-4 with TRBJ1-2, with unresolved D. Deletions cut 3 bases from V and 8 bases from J, with 13 bases between. CDR3 length equals 13 residues. DNA for the CDR3: TGTGCCAGCAGTTTCGCAGGAACGAGCGGCTACACCTTC. Protein sequence: CASSFAGTSGYTF.

The table lists this clone with a few counts. The chain employs TRBV7-9 and TRBJ2-7, with TRBD1 identical over 7 bases. CDR3 length: 15 residues. Losses at the gene ends were 4 bases for V and 0 bases for J; bases not matched to a gene: 6. Germline CDR1 SEHNR, CDR2 FQNEAQ (reference sequence). Here the CDR3 DNA reads TGTGCCAGCAGCTCGGGACAGTTGTCCTCCTACGAGCAGTACTTC. Residues: CASSSGQLSSYEQYF.

The chain joins TRBV3-1 (or the pseudogene TRBV3-2) to TRBJ1-6; possibly TRBD1 for D (5 bases). Germline assignment: CDR1 LGHDT and CDR2 YNNKEL (reference sequence). The CDR3 runs to 16 residues. V lost 6 bases and J lost 7, with 19 bases in between. The CDR3 nucleotides are TGTGCCAGCAGTCTCCCCGCGGCGGGACTAAATTCACCCCTCCACTTT. This translates into CASSLPAAGLNSPLHF.

The CDR3 region has the DNA TGTGCCAGCCGGGACAGGGGGCTGACATATCAGCCCCAGCATTTT. Translation gives CASRDRGLTYQPQHF. The chain recombines TRBV19 with TRBJ1-5; 12 nucleotides line up with TRBD1. V lost 9 bases to trimming and J lost 5 bases; unmatched junction nucleotides: 8. The CDR3 has 15 amino acids. CDR1 is LNHDA and CDR2 is SQIVND in the germline V gene (reference sequence).

The gene calls are TRBV5-1 and TRBJ2-1, with D possibly being TRBD2 (6 bases). Between the trimmed V and J ends, which lost 4 bases and 0 bases, there was a span of 14 bases. CDR1 is SGHRS, CDR2 YFSETQ, per germline. The CDR3 covers 16 residues. DNA for the CDR3: TGCGCCAGCAGCACCCGGGACTCGAGCTCCTACAATGAGCAGTTCTTC. It encodes CASSTRDSSSYNEQFF.

This chain uses TRBV25-1 with TRBJ1-5, with 7 bases that match TRBD1. The CDR3 is 14 amino acids. The germline CDR1 and CDR2 sequences are MGHDK and SYGVNS. Trimming removed 5 bases from V and 6 bases from J; junction bases left unmatched: 7. CDR3: CASSPTGVAQPQHF. CDR3 nucleotide sequence: TGTGCCAGCAGTCCCACAGGGGTAGCTCAGCCCCAGCATTTT.

V gene TRBV7-3 combines with J gene TRBJ1-1; D is possibly TRBD1 (5 bases). This CDR3 region has 14 residues. Germline V gene sequence: CDR1 SGHTA, CDR2 FQGTGA. Trimming left V 0 bases short and J 6 bases short, with 11 bases between. CDR3 in DNA: TGTGCCAGCAGCTTAACAGGGGTGGACGCTGAAGCTTTCTTT. Translation: CASSLTGVDAEAFF.

This clone was observed a few times. The chain links TRBV30 to TRBJ1-1, with D unclear. Germline V lookup: CDR1 GTSNPN, CDR2 SVGIG (reference sequence). Trimming took off 4 bases at V and 6 bases at J, with 12 bases between the two ends. This CDR3 contains 12 residues. The CDR3 protein is CAWTILKPEAFF. In nucleotides, the CDR3 is TGTGCCTGGACTATACTTAAGCCTGAAGCTTTCTTT.

The V and J genes are TRBV5-1 and TRBJ1-6; no clear D gene. The CDR3 totals 15 residues. CDR1 and CDR2 (germline): SGHRS, YFSETQ. V was trimmed by 4 bases and J by 4 bases, leaving 12 bases between them. The CDR3 DNA is TGCGCCAGCAGCAGGTCCGGGATATATAATTCACCCCTCCACTTT. Protein product: CASSRSGIYNSPLHF.

The gene calls are TRBV5-1 and TRBJ2-2; weak D call: TRBD1 (8 bases). Between the trimmed V and J ends, which lost 2 bases and 5 bases, there was a span of 13 bases. Germline CDR1 reads SGHRS; CDR2 reads YFSETQ. CDR3 length: 15 amino acids. CDR3 loop: CASSFGQGGTGELFF. CDR3 coding DNA: TGCGCCAGCAGCTTCGGACAGGGAGGGACCGGGGAGCTGTTTTTT.

V usage is TRBV19 and J usage is TRBJ1-2, with 8 bases matching TRBD1. This CDR3 comprises 14 residues. The V and J ends lost 6 bases and 4 bases, in that order; junction bases with no gene match: 7. CDR1 LNHDA and CDR2 SQIVND come from the germline V gene (reference sequence). CDR3 amino acids: CASRGDRPSYGYTF. As DNA, the CDR3 is TGTGCCAGTAGGGGGGACAGGCCCAGCTATGGCTACACCTTC.

The chain combines TRBV30 with TRBJ1-1; D unresolved. Germline values: CDR1 GTSNPN, CDR2 SVGIG (reference sequence). V was pared by 4 bases and J by 5 bases, with 8 bases between. The CDR3 sequence is 11 residues long. The CDR3: CAWIAGTEAFF. For the CDR3, the DNA is TGTGCCTGGATAGCTGGGACTGAAGCTTTCTTT.

J is TRBJ2-7 and V is TRBV19; TRBD2 is a possible D gene (6 bases). Per germline, CDR1 LNHDA and CDR2 SQIVND (reference sequence). The CDR3 sequence is 14 residues long. V dropped 3 bases and J dropped 3 bases, with 12 bases sitting between them. The DNA for the CDR3 is TGTGCCAGTAGTATCCCGGGGCGGGGCTACGAGCAGTACTTC. This encodes CASSIPGRGYEQYF.

The rearrangement joins TRBV13 to TRBJ2-7, with 8 bases identical to TRBD2. The CDR3 sequence is 17 residues long. Germline V gene sequence: CDR1 PRHDT, CDR2 FYEKMQ (reference sequence). Unmatched junction bases numbered 12, after V lost 5 bases and J lost 0 bases. CDR3 in DNA: TGTGCCAGCAGCCCATGGGGGCAGCGGGGGTCCTCCTACGAGCAGTACTTC. Its protein product is CASSPWGQRGSSYEQYF.

This chain connects TRBV18 to TRBJ2-7; 7 bases line up with TRBD1. Germline CDR1 reads KGHSH; CDR2 reads LQKENI. The CDR3 is 14 amino acids. V shed 3 bases, J shed 5 bases, and the junction held 7 bases outside the gene matches. CDR3 nucleotides: TGTGCCAGCTCACCGACAGACAGGGACGACGAGCAGTACTTC. As protein: CASSPTDRDDEQYF.

V is TRBV11-2 and J is TRBJ2-3; 7 bases fit TRBD1. The junction had 7 bases not matched to a gene; V was cut back by 3 bases and J by 1 base. This CDR3 is 16 amino acids long. Germline loops: CDR1 SGHAT, CDR2 FQNNGV. The CDR3 sequence: CASSFGTALRTDTQYF. The CDR3 DNA reads TGTGCCAGCAGCTTTGGGACAGCTCTGCGCACAGATACGCAGTATTTT.

The chain combines TRBV5-1 with TRBJ2-5; no definite D call. V was cut by 1 base and J by 5 bases, with 12 bases left in between. The CDR3 loop spans 14 amino acids. CDR1 is SGHRS and CDR2 is YFSETQ in the germline V gene. The CDR3: CASSLNTMEETQYF. CDR3 DNA: TGCGCCAGCAGCTTGAATACGATGGAGGAGACCCAGTACTTC.

The chain joins TRBV6-2 or TRBV6-3 to TRBJ2-3, with 9 nucleotides matching TRBD2. V lost 4 bases to trimming and J lost 2 bases; unmatched junction nucleotides: 4. The CDR3 has 15 residues. Germline-derived CDR1 and CDR2 are MNHEY and SVGEGT. The CDR3 sequence is CASSLLAGSTDTQYF. The CDR3, as DNA: TGTGCCAGCAGTTTACTAGCGGGTTCCACAGATACGCAGTATTTT.